This T cell receptor beta chain was captured in a study of beta chain features in type 1 diabetes. Points from the study as a whole: The study found that naive, central memory and Treg TCRB repertoires appeared more similar in patients than in healthy donors. Among all four CD4+ subsets, Type 1 diabetes patients had TCRB CDR3s that were moderately but significantly shorter.

The CDR3 is made up of 15 amino acids. The germline CDR1 and CDR2 sequences are LGHNA and YSLEER. Between the trimmed V and J ends, which lost 4 bases and 2 bases, there was a span of 15 bases. The entirety of the isolated RNA underwent reverse transcription, so expressed TCRB transcripts were sequenced. TCRdb keeps only in-frame clones here, not all; method: immunoSEQ multiplex PCR. The sample carries 400,000 to 500,000 clones, roughly 13% recorded once. With respect to this clone: Its antigen is as yet unknown.

Each population that was sorted was more than 95% pure. The chain recombines TRBV4-3 with TRBJ2-7; a weak D match, TRBD1 (5 bases). This receptor was taken from a man aged 25-45 years in good health. Source material: naive CD4+ T cells from blood. The CDR3 loop is CASSRLQVPTYEQYF. The CDR3 nucleotides are TGCGCCAGCAGCCGGCTACAGGTACCCACCTACGAGCAGTACTTC.